The clone carrying this T cell receptor (beta chain) has more than one count but fewer than ten. MiXCR, run by TCRdb on the RT-PCR reads, gives a single entry per CDR3 protein. Of hundreds of thousands of distinct CDR3 sequences listed, 15% to 17% were seen once; the top ten hold around 10%. The record originates from a study of response to subunit inactivated influenza vaccine. This CDR3 is 14 amino acids long. From germline, CDR1 is SGHRS and CDR2 YFSETQ. The V and J ends lost 0 bases and 3 bases respectively, with 7 bases between them. This chain uses TRBV5-1 with TRBJ2-1, with no clear D. This TCR was recovered from a man aged 50 to 59 who received an inactivated influenza vaccine. The sequencing used PBMCs from blood, collected less than 13 days after vaccination. CDR3 sequence (DNA): TGCGCCAGCAGCTTGGCCATCAACTACAATGAGCAGTTCTTC. It yields the protein CASSLAINYNEQFF.